These 5 T cell receptor beta chains originate from one sample sequenced in a study of control samples from healthy donors and cancer patients. Clones were read by immunoSEQ multiplex PCR, and TCRdb kept only the in-frame ones, dropping some. Found here are 150,000 to 200,000 clones, about 90% of them singletons; the top ten hold 0.55% to 0.7%. What was sequenced was blood. These receptors originate from a woman in her 30s in good health.

The V call is TRBV24-1, the J call TRBJ1-6; the D is unclear. Germline CDR1 is KGHDR and CDR2 is SFDVKD. CDR3 size: 15 residues. With 5 bases removed from V and 7 bases from J, the gap between germline ends came to 14 bases. CDR3 amino acids: CATSVCLSVNSPLHF. The CDR3 coding sequence is TGTGCCACCAGTGTTTGTCTTTCAGTAAATTCACCCCTCCACTTT.

This chain connects TRBV19 to TRBJ1-3, with D perhaps matching TRBD1 (6 bases). The ends were cut back, 5 bases at V and 2 bases at J, with 13 bases in the middle. Germline V gene sequence: CDR1 LNHDA, CDR2 SQIVND (reference sequence). This CDR3 comprises 15 residues. The CDR3, as DNA: TGTGCCAGTAGTGCCCGCCGGGGGCCTGGAAACACCATATATTTT. It translates to CASSARRGPGNTIYF. Supplemented by reference TRBV19 and TRBJ1-3, the full variable domain reads DGGITQSPKYLFRKEGQNVTLSCEQNLNHDAMYWYRQDPGQGLRLIYYSQIVNDFQKGDIAEGYSVSREKKESFPLTVTSAQKNPTAFYLCASSARRGPGNTIYFGEGSWLTVV.

This chain connects TRBV5-1 to TRBJ1-4, with 8 bases identical to TRBD1. With V trimmed by 4 bases and J by 4 bases, 3 bases remained unmatched. The CDR3 consists of 14 residues. The germline gives CDR1 SGHRS, CDR2 YFSETQ. CDR3 nucleotides: TGCGCCAGCAGCAGGACAGGGCTTAATGAAAAACTGTTTTTT. It translates to CASSRTGLNEKLFF.

CDR3 protein: CASSSGLWSTSGELFF. In nucleotides, the CDR3 is TGTGCCAGCAGTTCGGGACTTTGGTCAACAAGCGGGGAGCTGTTTTTT. The chain uses TRBV27 and TRBJ2-2, with D perhaps TRBD2 (6 bases). This CDR3 comprises 16 residues. V gave up 4 bases and J gave up 7 bases, with 19 bases separating them. Germline values: CDR1 MNHEY, CDR2 SMNVEV (reference sequence).

V and J are TRBV5-1 and TRBJ2-7; 7 bases align to TRBD2. Germline V CDR1 and CDR2: SGHRS, YFSETQ. The CDR3 contains 15 residues. The trim removed 4 bases at V and 4 bases at J, leaving 11 bases unmatched. CDR3 sequence: CASSPARLAVYEQYF. The CDR3 coding sequence is TGCGCCAGCAGCCCAGCCAGACTAGCTGTATACGAGCAGTACTTC.